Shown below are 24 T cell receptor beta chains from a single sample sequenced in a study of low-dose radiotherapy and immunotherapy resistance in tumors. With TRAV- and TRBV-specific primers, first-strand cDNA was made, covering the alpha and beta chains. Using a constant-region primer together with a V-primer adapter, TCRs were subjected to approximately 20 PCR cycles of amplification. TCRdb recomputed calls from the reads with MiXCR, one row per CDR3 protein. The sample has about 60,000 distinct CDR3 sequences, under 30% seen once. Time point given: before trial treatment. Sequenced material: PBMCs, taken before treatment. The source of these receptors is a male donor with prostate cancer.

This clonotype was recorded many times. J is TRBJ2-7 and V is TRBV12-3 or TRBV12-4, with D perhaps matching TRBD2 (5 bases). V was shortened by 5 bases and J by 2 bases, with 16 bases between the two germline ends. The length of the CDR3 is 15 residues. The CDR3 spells CASSQTGIRAYEQYF. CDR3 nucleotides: TGTGCCAGCAGTCAGACGGGGATCCGGGCCTACGAGCAGTACTTC.

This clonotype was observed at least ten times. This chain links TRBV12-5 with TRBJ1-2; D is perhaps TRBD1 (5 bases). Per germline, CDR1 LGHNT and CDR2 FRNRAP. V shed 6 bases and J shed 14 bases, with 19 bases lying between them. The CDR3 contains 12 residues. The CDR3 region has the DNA TGTGCTAGTGGGCAATCCGGGACCGCACGGACCTTC. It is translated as CASGQSGTARTF.

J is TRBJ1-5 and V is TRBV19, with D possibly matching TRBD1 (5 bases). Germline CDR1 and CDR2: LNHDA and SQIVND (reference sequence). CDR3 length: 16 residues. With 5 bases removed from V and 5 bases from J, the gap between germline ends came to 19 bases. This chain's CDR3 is CASSAVTGVSYQPQHF. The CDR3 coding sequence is TGTGCCAGTAGTGCCGTCACAGGAGTCAGCTATCAGCCCCAGCATTTT.

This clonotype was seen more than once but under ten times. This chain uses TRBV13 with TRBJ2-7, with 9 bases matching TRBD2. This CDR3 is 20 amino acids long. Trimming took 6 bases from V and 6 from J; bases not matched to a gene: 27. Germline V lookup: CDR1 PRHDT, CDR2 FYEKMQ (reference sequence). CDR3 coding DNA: TGTGCCAGCAGTGAAGCCCCCCCGACCCTTTCAGGGGGGCGGGAGGGCGAGCAGTACTTC. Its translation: CASSEAPPTLSGGREGEQYF.

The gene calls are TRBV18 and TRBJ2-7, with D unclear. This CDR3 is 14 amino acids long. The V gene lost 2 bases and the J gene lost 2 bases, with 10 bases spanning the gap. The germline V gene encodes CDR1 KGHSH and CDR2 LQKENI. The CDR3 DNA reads TGTGCCAGCTCACCAGAACAGATCACCTACGAGCAGTACTTC. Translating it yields CASSPEQITYEQYF.

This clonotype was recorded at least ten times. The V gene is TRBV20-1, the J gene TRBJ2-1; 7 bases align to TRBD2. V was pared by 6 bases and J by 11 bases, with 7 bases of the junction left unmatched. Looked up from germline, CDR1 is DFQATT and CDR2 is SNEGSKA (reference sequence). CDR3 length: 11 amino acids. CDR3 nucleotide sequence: TGCAGTGCCGAAAGACTAGCCAAGCAGTTCTTC. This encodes CSAERLAKQFF.

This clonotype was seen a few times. Written as DNA, the CDR3 is TGTGCCAGCAGACAGGGTAGCAAGCAGTACTTC. Protein product: CASRQGSKQYF. This chain links TRBV12-3 or TRBV12-4 with TRBJ2-7; D perhaps matches TRBD1 (6 bases). The CDR3 sequence is 11 residues long. V lost 6 bases to trimming and J lost 8 bases, with 11 bases between them.

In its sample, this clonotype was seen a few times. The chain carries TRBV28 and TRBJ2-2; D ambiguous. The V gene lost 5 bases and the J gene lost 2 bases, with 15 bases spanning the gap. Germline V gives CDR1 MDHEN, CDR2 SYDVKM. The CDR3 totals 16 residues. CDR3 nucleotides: TGTGCCAGCAGTCGGCCCAAATCAGGAAACACCGGGGAGCTGTTTTTT. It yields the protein CASSRPKSGNTGELFF.

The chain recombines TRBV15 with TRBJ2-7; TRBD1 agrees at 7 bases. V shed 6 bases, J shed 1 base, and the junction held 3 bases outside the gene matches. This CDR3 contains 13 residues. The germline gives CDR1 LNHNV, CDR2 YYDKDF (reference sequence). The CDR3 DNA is TGTGCCACCAGGGACAGGCCATCCTACGAGCAGTACTTC. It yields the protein CATRDRPSYEQYF.

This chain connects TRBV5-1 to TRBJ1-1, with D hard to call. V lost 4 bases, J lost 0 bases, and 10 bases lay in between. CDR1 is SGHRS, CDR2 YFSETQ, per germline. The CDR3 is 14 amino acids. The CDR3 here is CASSPYTLNTEAFF. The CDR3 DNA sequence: TGCGCCAGCAGCCCCTATACCCTGAACACTGAAGCTTTCTTT.

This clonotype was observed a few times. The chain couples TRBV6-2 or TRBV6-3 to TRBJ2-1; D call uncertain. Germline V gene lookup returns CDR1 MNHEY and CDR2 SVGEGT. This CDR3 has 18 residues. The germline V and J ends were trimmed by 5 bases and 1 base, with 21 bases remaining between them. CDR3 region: CASSAPSLVARSYNEQFF. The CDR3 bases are TGTGCCAGCAGTGCTCCCTCGCTTGTGGCGAGGTCCTACAATGAGCAGTTCTTC.

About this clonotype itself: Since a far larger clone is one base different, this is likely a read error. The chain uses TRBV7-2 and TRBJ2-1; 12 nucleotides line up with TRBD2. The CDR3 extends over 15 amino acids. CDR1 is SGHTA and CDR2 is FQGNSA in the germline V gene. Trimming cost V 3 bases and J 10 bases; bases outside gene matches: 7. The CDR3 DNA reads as TGTGCCAGCAGCTTCCTAGCGGGGGGGTTCTACGAGCAGTTCTTC. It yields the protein CASSFLAGGFYEQFF.

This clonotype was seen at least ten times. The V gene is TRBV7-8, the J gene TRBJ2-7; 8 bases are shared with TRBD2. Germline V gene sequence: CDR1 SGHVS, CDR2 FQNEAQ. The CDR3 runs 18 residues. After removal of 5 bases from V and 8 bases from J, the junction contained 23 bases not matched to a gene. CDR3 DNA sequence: TGTGCCAGCAGCCACGAGAGGTGGAGCGGGGGCCCCTCGATTCAGCAGTACTTC. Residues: CASSHERWSGGPSIQQYF.

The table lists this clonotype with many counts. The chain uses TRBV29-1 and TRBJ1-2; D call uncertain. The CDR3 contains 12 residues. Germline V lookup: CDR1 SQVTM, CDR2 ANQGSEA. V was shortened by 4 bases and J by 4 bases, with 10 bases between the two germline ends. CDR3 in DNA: TGCAGCGTTGCTGGGGATCTCTATGGCTACACCTTC. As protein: CSVAGDLYGYTF.

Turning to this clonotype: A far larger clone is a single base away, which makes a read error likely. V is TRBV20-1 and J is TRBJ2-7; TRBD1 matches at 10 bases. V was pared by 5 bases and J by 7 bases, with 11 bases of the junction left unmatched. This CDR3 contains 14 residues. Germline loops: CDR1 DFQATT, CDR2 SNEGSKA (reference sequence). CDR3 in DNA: TGCAGTGCTCCAAAGGGACAGGGGTACAATGAGCAGTACTTC. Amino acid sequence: CSAPKGQGYNEQYF.

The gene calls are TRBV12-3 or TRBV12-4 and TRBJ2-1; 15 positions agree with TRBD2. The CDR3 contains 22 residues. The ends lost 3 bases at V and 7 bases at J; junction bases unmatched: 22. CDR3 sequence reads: CASSFRDPLRTSGRATENEQFF. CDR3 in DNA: TGTGCCAGCAGTTTCCGGGACCCCCTCAGGACTAGCGGGAGGGCCACCGAGAATGAGCAGTTCTTC.

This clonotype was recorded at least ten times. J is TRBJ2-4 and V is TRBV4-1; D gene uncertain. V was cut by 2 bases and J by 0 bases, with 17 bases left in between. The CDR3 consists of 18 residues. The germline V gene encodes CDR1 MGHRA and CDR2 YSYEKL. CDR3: CASSQNSVYRLAKNIQYF. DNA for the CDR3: TGCGCCAGCAGCCAAAATTCGGTGTATAGACTAGCCAAAAACATTCAGTACTTC.

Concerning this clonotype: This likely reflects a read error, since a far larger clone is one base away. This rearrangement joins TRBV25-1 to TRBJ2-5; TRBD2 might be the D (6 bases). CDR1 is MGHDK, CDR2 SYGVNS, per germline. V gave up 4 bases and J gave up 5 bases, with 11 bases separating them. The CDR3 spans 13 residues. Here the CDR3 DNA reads TGTGCCAGCAGTGCCCCAGGGAGGGAGACCCAGTACTTC. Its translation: CASSAPGRETQYF.

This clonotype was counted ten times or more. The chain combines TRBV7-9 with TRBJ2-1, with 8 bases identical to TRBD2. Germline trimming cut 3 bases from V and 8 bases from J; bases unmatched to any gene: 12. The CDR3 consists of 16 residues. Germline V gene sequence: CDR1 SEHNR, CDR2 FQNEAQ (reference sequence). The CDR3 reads CASSFGPAGDVDEQFF. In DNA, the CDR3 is TGTGCCAGCAGCTTCGGCCCAGCGGGGGATGTGGATGAGCAGTTCTTC.

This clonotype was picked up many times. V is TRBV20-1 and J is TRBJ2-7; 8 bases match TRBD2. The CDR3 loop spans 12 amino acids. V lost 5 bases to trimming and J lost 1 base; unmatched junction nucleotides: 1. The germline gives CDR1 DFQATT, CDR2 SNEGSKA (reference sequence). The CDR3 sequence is CSAQRESYEQYF. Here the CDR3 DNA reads TGCAGTGCTCAGCGGGAGTCCTACGAGCAGTACTTC.

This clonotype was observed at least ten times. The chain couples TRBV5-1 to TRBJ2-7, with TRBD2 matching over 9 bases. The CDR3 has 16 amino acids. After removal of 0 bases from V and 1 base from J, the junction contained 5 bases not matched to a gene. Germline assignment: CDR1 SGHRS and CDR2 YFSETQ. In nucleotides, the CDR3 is TGCGCCAGCAGCTTGGCACCGGCGGGGGGGTCCTACGAGCAGTACTTC. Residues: CASSLAPAGGSYEQYF. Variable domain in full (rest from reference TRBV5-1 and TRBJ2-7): KAGVTQTPRYLIKTRGQQVTLSCSPISGHRSVSWYQQTPGQGLQFLFEYFSETQRNKGNFPGRFSGRQFSNSRSEMNVSTLELGDSALYLCASSLAPAGGSYEQYFGPGTRLTVT.

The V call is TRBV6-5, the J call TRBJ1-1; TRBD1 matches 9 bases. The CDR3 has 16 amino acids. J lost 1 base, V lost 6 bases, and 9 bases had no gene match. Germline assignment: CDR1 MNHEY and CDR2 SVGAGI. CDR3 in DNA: TGTGCCAGCAGCCACGGGACAGGGAAGGGGAACACTGAAGCTTTCTTT. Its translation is CASSHGTGKGNTEAFF.

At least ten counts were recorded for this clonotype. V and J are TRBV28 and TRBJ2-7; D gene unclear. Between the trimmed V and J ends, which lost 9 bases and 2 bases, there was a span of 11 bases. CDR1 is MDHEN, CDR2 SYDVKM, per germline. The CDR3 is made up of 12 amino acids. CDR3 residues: CASSPQTYEQYF. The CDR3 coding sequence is TGTGCCAGTTCGCCGCAGACCTACGAGCAGTACTTC.

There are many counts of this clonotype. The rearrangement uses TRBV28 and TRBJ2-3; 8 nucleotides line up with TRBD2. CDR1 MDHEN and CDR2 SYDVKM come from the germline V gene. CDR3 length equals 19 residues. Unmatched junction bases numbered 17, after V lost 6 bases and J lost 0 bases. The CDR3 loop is CASSPPGTRFLTSTDTQYF. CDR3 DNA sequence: TGTGCCAGCAGCCCCCCCGGGACTAGATTCCTAACTAGCACAGATACGCAGTATTTT.